The 25 T cell receptor beta chains presented below share a single source sample, sequenced in a study of cytomegalovirus exposure and HLA in healthy donors. Vbeta (60) and Jbeta (13) primers were used in the PCR. The data were produced by immunoSEQ multiplex PCR, yet TCRdb's version contains in-frame clones alone and is incomplete. The sample table includes 56,000 or so clones. The sample consisted of PBMCs. All receptors derive from a female donor in good health and CMV-seronegative.

V and J are TRBV6-5 and TRBJ1-5; TRBD1 agrees at 9 bases. CDR3 size: 14 residues. Germline lookup yields CDR1 MNHEY and CDR2 SVGAGI. Trimming cost V 6 bases and J 7 bases; bases outside gene matches: 7. CDR3 sequence: CASRRTGEGQPQHF. In nucleotides, the CDR3 is TGTGCCAGCAGGAGGACAGGGGAAGGACAGCCCCAGCATTTT.

V usage is TRBV7-3 and J usage is TRBJ1-2, with 9 bases aligning to TRBD1. CDR1 and CDR2 from the germline V gene are SGHTA and FQGTGA. With 2 bases clipped from V and 14 bases from J, the junction kept 6 bases outside the gene matches. The CDR3 is made up of 12 amino acids. The CDR3 sequence: CASSLSGTGQTF. The DNA for the CDR3 is TGTGCCAGCAGCTTATCAGGGACAGGGCAAACCTTC.

The V call is TRBV5-1, the J call TRBJ2-2; TRBD1 aligns across 10 bases. The CDR3 has 15 residues. V was clipped by 3 bases and J by 5 bases; unmatched bases: 4. CDR1 SGHRS and CDR2 YFSETQ come from the germline V gene. The CDR3 loop reads CASSSGQGLTGELFF. The CDR3 DNA reads TGCGCCAGCAGCTCGGGACAGGGGCTAACCGGGGAGCTGTTTTTT. Based on the CDR3 plus reference TRBV5-1 and TRBJ2-2, the full variable domain is KAGVTQTPRYLIKTRGQQVTLSCSPISGHRSVSWYQQTPGQGLQFLFEYFSETQRNKGNFPGRFSGRQFSNSRSEMNVSTLELGDSALYLCASSSGQGLTGELFFGEGSRLTVL.

CDR3 residues: CATSRTGTGKETQYF. The CDR3 DNA reads TGTGCCACCAGCAGAACCGGGACAGGGAAAGAGACCCAGTACTTC. The chain couples TRBV15 to TRBJ2-5; TRBD1 matches 9 bases. Looked up from germline, CDR1 is LNHNV and CDR2 is YYDKDF (reference sequence). CDR3 length: 15 residues. V was pared by 2 bases and J by 3 bases, with 4 bases of the junction left unmatched. The variable domain in full, completed from reference TRBV15 and TRBJ2-5, reads DAMVIQNPRYQVTQFGKPVTLSCSQTLNHNVMYWYQQKSSQAPKLLFHYYDKDFNNEADTPDNFQSRRPNTSFCFLDIRSPGLGDTAMYLCATSRTGTGKETQYFGPGTRLLVL.

The rearrangement uses TRBV4-1 and TRBJ1-1; D is unresolved. Germline CDR1 and CDR2: MGHRA and YSYEKL. This CDR3 comprises 14 residues. Trimming left V 2 bases short and J 1 base short, with 8 bases between. CDR3 nucleotide sequence: TGCGCCAGCAGCCAATCAGAATCGAACACTGAAGCTTTCTTT. Translation gives CASSQSESNTEAFF.

The genes are TRBV4-3 and TRBJ1-2, with 8 bases that match TRBD1. The germline V gene has CDR1 LGHNA and CDR2 YSLEER. CDR3 length: 15 amino acids. J lost 3 bases, V lost 1 base, and 4 bases had no gene match. The CDR3 reads CASSQVRQGYYGYTF. CDR3 in DNA: TGCGCCAGCAGCCAAGTACGACAGGGGTACTATGGCTACACCTTC.

The rearrangement joins TRBV13 to TRBJ2-7, with D possibly TRBD1 on 5 matching bases. In germline, CDR1 is PRHDT, CDR2 FYEKMQ (reference sequence). This CDR3 contains 12 residues. Trimming removed 2 bases at V and 3 bases at J, with 5 bases between. The CDR3, as DNA: TGTGCCAGCAGCTTAAGGGGCTACGAGCAGTACTTC. Its protein is CASSLRGYEQYF.

This rearrangement joins TRBV29-1 to TRBJ2-5; TRBD2 matches 9 bases. J lost 10 bases, V lost 6 bases, and 12 bases had no gene match. CDR3 length: 13 amino acids. Germline CDR1 SQVTM, CDR2 ANQGSEA. The CDR3 nucleotides read TGCAGCGTCGAGACAGCGGGAGGTGGCGTCCAGTACTTC. Its protein is CSVETAGGGVQYF.

A word on this clone: Other DNA sequences in the sample encode the same CDR3. The rearrangement links TRBV4-3 to TRBJ2-7; D may be TRBD1 (6 bases). Trimming cost V 2 bases and J 2 bases, with 10 bases left between them. The CDR3 is made up of 14 amino acids. The germline V gene has CDR1 LGHNA and CDR2 YSLEER. This chain's CDR3 is CASSQMDSAYEQYF. CDR3 in DNA: TGCGCCAGCAGCCAAATGGACAGCGCCTACGAGCAGTACTTC.

The chain carries TRBV6-5 and TRBJ1-4; TRBD1 is a possible D gene (6 bases). This CDR3 contains 15 residues. V shed 5 bases and J shed 5 bases, with 15 bases lying between them. CDR1 and CDR2 from the germline V gene are MNHEY and SVGAGI. CDR3 in amino acids: CASSLDRSRNEKLFF. The DNA of the CDR3 is TGTGCCAGCAGTCTCGACAGGAGTCGAAATGAAAAACTGTTTTTT.

This rearrangement joins TRBV29-1 to TRBJ2-2; possibly TRBD1 for D (6 bases). Trimming removed 6 bases from V and 6 bases from J, with 20 bases in between. Germline CDR1 SQVTM, CDR2 ANQGSEA. The CDR3 has 15 residues. The CDR3 sequence is CSVPSPGVPSGELFF. The CDR3 coding sequence is TGCAGCGTCCCAAGCCCAGGGGTCCCGTCCGGGGAGCTGTTTTTT.

The genes are TRBV7-9 and TRBJ2-1, with TRBD1 matching 8 bases. This CDR3 has 15 amino acids. Germline V CDR1 and CDR2: SEHNR, FQNEAQ (reference sequence). With 4 bases clipped from V and 4 bases from J, the junction kept 6 bases outside the gene matches. CDR3 amino acids: CASSSWTGNYNEQFF. The CDR3 DNA is TGTGCCAGCAGCTCGTGGACAGGGAATTACAATGAGCAGTTCTTC.

In nucleotides, the CDR3 is TGCGCCAGCAGCGGCGTCCAAACCGGGACATACCGTTTGGAGCAGTACTTC. It yields the protein CASSGVQTGTYRLEQYF. The chain carries TRBV5-1 and TRBJ2-7; possible D gene TRBD1, 6 bases. CDR1 and CDR2 from the germline V gene are SGHRS and YFSETQ. The CDR3 runs to 17 residues. V was shortened by 4 bases and J by 7 bases, with 27 bases between the two germline ends. Looking up the rest from reference TRBV5-1 and TRBJ2-7 gives the full variable domain: KAGVTQTPRYLIKTRGQQVTLSCSPISGHRSVSWYQQTPGQGLQFLFEYFSETQRNKGNFPGRFSGRQFSNSRSEMNVSTLELGDSALYLCASSGVQTGTYRLEQYFGPGTRLTVT.

The chain couples TRBV15 to TRBJ2-1; TRBD2 matches 10 bases. This CDR3 is 16 amino acids long. The J segment lost 10 bases and the V segment lost 0 bases, leaving 9 bases of the junction unmatched. Germline values: CDR1 LNHNV, CDR2 YYDKDF (reference sequence). The CDR3, as DNA: TGTGCCACCAGCAGAGACCCCGATAGCGGGGGGCCGGAGCAGTTCTTC. Its translation is CATSRDPDSGGPEQFF.

The rearrangement joins TRBV30 to TRBJ2-7; 9 bases match TRBD2. Per the germline V gene, CDR1 is GTSNPN and CDR2 is SVGIG (reference sequence). The CDR3 totals 17 residues. Trimming at V came to 0 bases and at J to 6 bases, leaving 15 bases not matched to a gene. CDR3 in amino acids: CAWSVGNEASGECEQYF. CDR3 bases: TGTGCCTGGAGTGTTGGTAACGAGGCTAGCGGGGAGTGCGAGCAGTACTTC.

The chain links TRBV5-1 to TRBJ2-7; weak D call: TRBD1 (6 bases). Trimming left V 4 bases short and J 1 base short, with 12 bases between. Germline CDR1 and CDR2: SGHRS and YFSETQ. The CDR3 has 14 residues. The DNA for the CDR3 is TGCGCCAGCAGCGGAGCAGGGGATTCCTACGAGCAGTACTTC. Protein sequence: CASSGAGDSYEQYF.

The chain combines TRBV4-1 with TRBJ1-3, with TRBD1 identical over 7 bases. Germline V gene data show CDR1 as MGHRA and CDR2 as YSYEKL. V shed 2 bases and J 4 bases; nucleotides not matched to a gene: 11. The CDR3 covers 17 residues. In DNA, the CDR3 is TGCGCCAGCAGCCAAAGCATGACAGGGTCCAGAGGAAACACCATATATTTT. It yields the protein CASSQSMTGSRGNTIYF.

The J gene is TRBJ2-2, the V gene TRBV6-6; no definite D call. Germline V gives CDR1 MNHNY, CDR2 SVGAGI (reference sequence). The ends were cut back, 2 bases at V and 6 bases at J, with 10 bases in the middle. The CDR3 is 14 amino acids. The CDR3, as DNA: TGTGCCAGCAGTTACCAAAGATTAGCCGGGGAGCTGTTTTTT. Translation gives CASSYQRLAGELFF.

V and J are TRBV30 and TRBJ1-1; D remains unclear. The CDR3 consists of 13 residues. V lost 1 base, J lost 3 bases, and 9 bases lay in between. Germline loops: CDR1 GTSNPN, CDR2 SVGIG (reference sequence). The CDR3 loop reads CAWSGHRDTEAFF. The CDR3 DNA follows: TGTGCCTGGAGTGGTCACCGGGACACTGAAGCTTTCTTT.

The chain employs TRBV30 and TRBJ1-1; the D gene is possibly TRBD1 (6 bases). Trimming left V 4 bases short and J 5 bases short, with 20 bases between. Germline-derived CDR1 and CDR2 are GTSNPN and SVGIG (reference sequence). The CDR3 runs 15 residues. The CDR3 bases are TGTGCCTGGACCCTCCTACAGGGCGGAGATACTGAAGCTTTCTTT. It encodes CAWTLLQGGDTEAFF.

The rearrangement joins TRBV4-1 to TRBJ1-3, with D hard to call. Germline V gene lookup returns CDR1 MGHRA and CDR2 YSYEKL. The germline V and J ends were trimmed by 0 bases and 0 bases, with 6 bases remaining between them. CDR3 length equals 15 residues. The CDR3 sequence: CASSQDPSSGNTIYF. CDR3 nucleotide sequence: TGCGCCAGCAGCCAAGATCCCAGCTCTGGAAACACCATATATTTT.

The V and J genes are TRBV9 and TRBJ1-1, with D hard to call. V gave up 0 bases and J gave up 1 base, with 7 bases separating them. The CDR3 loop spans 14 amino acids. Germline lookup yields CDR1 SGDLS and CDR2 YYNGEE. CDR3 protein: CASSVGLPNTEAFF. The CDR3 nucleotides are TGTGCCAGCAGCGTAGGACTCCCGAACACTGAAGCTTTCTTT.

The chain recombines TRBV4-1 with TRBJ2-7, with D possibly TRBD2 on 6 matching bases. The CDR3 has 16 residues. V gave up 0 bases and J gave up 3 bases, with 15 bases separating them. CDR1 and CDR2 (germline): MGHRA, YSYEKL. CDR3 in amino acids: CASSQDDRPGDYEQYF. The CDR3 nucleotides read TGCGCCAGCAGCCAAGATGATAGGCCGGGGGACTACGAGCAGTACTTC.

V and J are TRBV18 and TRBJ1-2; TRBD1 might be the D (5 bases). The CDR3 spans 15 residues. Germline CDR1 KGHSH, CDR2 LQKENI. Trimming removed 1 base at V and 7 bases at J, with 16 bases between. Here the CDR3 DNA reads TGTGCCAGCTCACCACGTGAGGACACCGGGGGTGGCTACACCTTC. Residues: CASSPREDTGGGYTF. The entire variable domain, with the rest obtained from reference TRBV18 and TRBJ1-2, is as follows: NAGVMQNPRHLVRRRGQEARLRCSPMKGHSHVYWYRQLPEEGLKFMVYLQKENIIDESGMPKERFSAEFPKEGPSILRIQQVVRGDSAAYFCASSPREDTGGGYTFGSGTRLTVV.

The CDR3 coding sequence is TGCGCCAGCAGCCAAGATACAGGCGTCCTCGGGGAGCAGTACTTC. Translation gives CASSQDTGVLGEQYF. This sequence joins TRBV4-1 and TRBJ2-7; maybe TRBD1 (5 bases). The V end was cut by 0 bases, the J end by 7 bases, with 16 bases between. The germline V gene has CDR1 MGHRA and CDR2 YSYEKL. The CDR3 spans 15 residues.